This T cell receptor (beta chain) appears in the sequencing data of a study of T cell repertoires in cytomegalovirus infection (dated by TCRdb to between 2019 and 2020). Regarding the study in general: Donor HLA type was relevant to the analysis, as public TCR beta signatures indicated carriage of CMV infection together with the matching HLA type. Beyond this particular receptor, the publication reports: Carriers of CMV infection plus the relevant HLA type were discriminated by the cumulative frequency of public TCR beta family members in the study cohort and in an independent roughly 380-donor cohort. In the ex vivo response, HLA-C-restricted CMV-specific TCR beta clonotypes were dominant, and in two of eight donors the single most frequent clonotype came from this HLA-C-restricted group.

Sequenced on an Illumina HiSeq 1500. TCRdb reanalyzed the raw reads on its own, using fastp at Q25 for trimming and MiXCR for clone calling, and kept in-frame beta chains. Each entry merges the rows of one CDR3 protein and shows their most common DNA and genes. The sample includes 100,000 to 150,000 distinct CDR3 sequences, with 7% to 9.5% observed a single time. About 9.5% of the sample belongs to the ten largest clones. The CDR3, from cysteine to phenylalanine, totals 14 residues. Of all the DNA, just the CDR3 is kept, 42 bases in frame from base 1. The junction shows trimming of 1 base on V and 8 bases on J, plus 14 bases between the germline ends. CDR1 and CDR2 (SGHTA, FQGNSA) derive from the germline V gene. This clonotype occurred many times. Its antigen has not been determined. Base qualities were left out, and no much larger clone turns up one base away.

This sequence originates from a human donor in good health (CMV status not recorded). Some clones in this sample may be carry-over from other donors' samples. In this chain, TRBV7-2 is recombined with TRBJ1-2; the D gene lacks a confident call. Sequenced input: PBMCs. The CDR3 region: CASSLVGPPGGYTF. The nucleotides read TGTGCCAGCAGCTTAGTCGGGCCGCCGGGCGGCTACACCTTC.